This is a list of T cell receptor beta chains from one sample in a study of blood T cells in healthy people across ages. Using its own MiXCR run on the 5' RACE reads, TCRdb lists one record per CDR3 protein. The sample carries 730,000 or so distinct CDR3 sequences, roughly 47% recorded once. Sequences were obtained from blood. These receptors all come from a woman aged 55-70 years in good health. The CDR3 runs from the conserved cysteine through the conserved F or W. The D gene is left open where the match is weak. Part of the rows lack a size; the others show once, few, many or a class for expanded clones.

J gene	clone size	V gene	CDR3 length	D gene	CDR3 DNA	CDR3 protein
TRBJ2-7	-	TRBV20-1	14	TRBD1	TGCAGTGCTAACACCGGGACAGGCGTTTTCGAGCAGTACTTC	CSANTGTGVFEQYF
TRBJ2-7	-	TRBV15	12	-	TGTGCCACCAGCGACAGTACCTACGAGCAGTACTTC	CATSDSTYEQYF
TRBJ2-7	-	TRBV12-3/TRBV12-4	14	-	TGTGCCAGCAGTCAAAACTCAGCCTCCTACGAGCAGTACTTC	CASSQNSASYEQYF
TRBJ2-4	-	TRBV12-3/TRBV12-4	17	-	TGTGCCAGCAGTTATACAGGGGAGGGGGTAGCCAAAAACATTCAGTACTTC	CASSYTGEGVAKNIQYF
TRBJ2-3	many	TRBV7-2	16	-	TGTGCCAGCAGCTTAGTCATCGGGCTTTCAAAGGATACGCAGTATTTT	CASSLVIGLSKDTQYF
TRBJ2-1	-	TRBV27	15	-	TGTGCCAGCAGTTTAAGTAGGTCGAATTACAATGAGCAGTTCTTC	CASSLSRSNYNEQFF
TRBJ1-5	few	TRBV20-1	14	-	TGCAGTGCTAGCTCAGGGAATAGCAATCAGCCCCAGCATTTT	CSASSGNSNQPQHF
TRBJ2-5	few	TRBV20-1	18	TRBD2	TGCAGTGCTAGAGACGGGGGACTAGCGGGAGAGCGCCAAGAGACCCAGTACTTC	CSARDGGLAGERQETQYF
TRBJ2-7	few	TRBV28	15	TRBD2	TGTGCCAGCAGTTTACCGGGACTAGGCTCCTACGAGCAGTACTTC	CASSLPGLGSYEQYF
TRBJ1-5	few	TRBV6-5	14	TRBD1	TGTGCCAGCAGTGGACAGGGGGTAAGTCAGCCCCAGCATTTT	CASSGQGVSQPQHF
TRBJ2-3	-	TRBV27	17	-	TGTGCCAGCAGTCCCCGTTTCGGGGGGCTTGGCACAGATACGCAGTATTTT	CASSPRFGGLGTDTQYF
TRBJ1-2	-	TRBV5-1	13	-	TGCGCCAGCAGCTTGTCAGGGGTCGCCGGCTACACCTTC	CASSLSGVAGYTF
TRBJ2-1	-	TRBV20-1	14	-	TGCAGTGCTATTAGGGGAGAGGTCTACAATGAACAGTTCTTC	CSAIRGEVYNEQFF
TRBJ2-3	few	TRBV15	12	-	TGTGCCACCAGCAAAGGCGGAGATACGCAGTATTTT	CATSKGGDTQYF
TRBJ2-6	-	TRBV28	15	-	TGTGCCAGCGGGGGTATCCACTCTGGGGCCAACGTCCTGACTTTC	CASGGIHSGANVLTF
TRBJ1-2	few	TRBV6-5	18	-	TGTGCCAGCAGTTACCTGGGATCCCTTTTGAGAGGGAGCTATGGCTACACCTTC	CASSYLGSLLRGSYGYTF
TRBJ2-7	-	TRBV28	13	-	TGTGCCAGCAATCCCTCGGCCCTCTACGAGCAGTACTTC	CASNPSALYEQYF
TRBJ2-3	-	TRBV28	16	TRBD1	TGTGCCAGCAGTTCATGGACAGGGATGAACACAGATACGCAGTATTTT	CASSSWTGMNTDTQYF
TRBJ1-2	-	TRBV20-1	17	-	TGCAGTGCTAGAGATGGGATACCAGGGCTATCACGGGAAGGCTACACCTTC	CSARDGIPGLSREGYTF
TRBJ2-6	few	TRBV16	16	TRBD1	TGTGCCAGCAGACATACAGGGGGGTCTGGGGCCAACGTCCTGACTTTC	CASRHTGGSGANVLTF
TRBJ2-1	few	TRBV7-2	18	TRBD2	TGTGCCAGCAGCTTAGCCATACTAGCGGGGGCCCTCTACAATGAGCAGTTCTTC	CASSLAILAGALYNEQFF
TRBJ2-3	few	TRBV5-1	16	TRBD2	TGCGCCAGCAGGAGAACTAGCGGGAGCTCGGGAGATACGCAGTATTTT	CASRRTSGSSGDTQYF
TRBJ2-7	many	TRBV20-1	13	-	TGCAGTGCTCTGAACCCGGCATCCTACGAGCAGTACTTC	CSALNPASYEQYF
TRBJ2-7	-	TRBV11-2	17	-	TGTGCCAGCAGCTTAAAAGGGGGTCACAGGCGAGTGCGCGGGCAGTACTTC	CASSLKGGHRRVRGQYF
TRBJ2-5	many	TRBV7-2	16	-	TGTGCCAGCAGCCTAACCAGACTAACTAGCCAGGCGACCCAGTACTTC	CASSLTRLTSQATQYF
TRBJ2-1	-	TRBV7-8	20	TRBD2	TGTGCCAGCAGCTTTGCTCCCGGGACTAGCGAGCGGCTCAGGAACAATGAGCAGTTCTTC	CASSFAPGTSERLRNNEQFF
TRBJ2-2	few	TRBV12-3/TRBV12-4	15	TRBD1	TGTGCCAGCAGTTTAAGACAGGGGAACACCGGGGAGCTGTTTTTT	CASSLRQGNTGELFF
TRBJ2-7	-	TRBV20-1	14	TRBD2	TGCAGTGCAAAGGCGGGAGGGCCGCACGACGAGCAGTACTTC	CSAKAGGPHDEQYF
TRBJ2-7	few	TRBV3-1	13	-	TGTGCGGCGGGCGGCAAGGACTCCTACGAGCAGTACTTC	CAAGGKDSYEQYF
TRBJ1-4	-	TRBV10-3	17	-	TGTGCCATCAGTGAGGAGAGAGGGGACCCAACTGATGAAAAACTGTTTTTT	CAISEERGDPTDEKLFF
TRBJ1-1	-	TRBV12-3/TRBV12-4	14	TRBD1	TGTGCCAGCAGTTGGACAGGGAGACTCACTGAAGCTTTCTTT	CASSWTGRLTEAFF
TRBJ1-4	-	TRBV21-1	13	-	TGTGCCAGCAGCAAAGGCGACCTTTCCGTACTGTTTTTT	CASSKGDLSVLFF
TRBJ2-5	few	TRBV5-1	13	-	TGCGCCAGCAGCTTGGACAACGGGGAGACCCAGTACTTC	CASSLDNGETQYF
TRBJ2-5	-	TRBV28	13	-	TGTGCCAGCAGTGTAGGGAACCCAGAGACCCAGTACTTC	CASSVGNPETQYF
TRBJ2-3	-	TRBV11-2	14	-	TGTGCCAGCAGCTCACAGGGTTCCGCAGATACGCAGTATTTT	CASSSQGSADTQYF
TRBJ2-5	-	TRBV20-1	14	-	TGCAGTGCTAGACCCGCCGGGGGGCTAGAGACCCAGTACTTC	CSARPAGGLETQYF
TRBJ2-4	many	TRBV20-1	14	-	TGCAGTGCTAGAGTTACAGGTGCCAAAAACATTCAGTACTTC	CSARVTGAKNIQYF
TRBJ2-1	-	TRBV29-1	14	TRBD2	TGCAGCGTTGAAGAGGGACTAGCGGGTTATGAGCAGTTCTTC	CSVEEGLAGYEQFF
TRBJ1-1	-	TRBV20-1	12	-	TGCAGTGCCGCCTCCATGAACACTGAAGCTTTCTTT	CSAASMNTEAFF
TRBJ2-1	-	TRBV10-3	15	TRBD2	TGTGCCATCAGTGCCAGCGGGGGATCCTACAATGAGCAGTTCTTC	CAISASGGSYNEQFF
TRBJ1-1	few	TRBV29-1	17	-	TGCAGCGTTGATGGTGGGATGGTTACAGAAATGAACACTGAAGCTTTCTTT	CSVDGGMVTEMNTEAFF
TRBJ2-1	-	TRBV25-1	15	-	TGTGCCAGCATAGCTCCCGAGACACTTTACAATGAGCAGTTCTTC	CASIAPETLYNEQFF
TRBJ1-1	once	TRBV6-5	13	TRBD1	TGTGCCAGCGTGGCAGGGGGTAACACTGAAGCTTTCTTT	CASVAGGNTEAFF
TRBJ1-2	-	TRBV7-2	15	TRBD1	TGTGCCAGCAGCTTAGTTTCCGGACAGGGTGGTGGCTACACCTTC	CASSLVSGQGGGYTF
TRBJ2-3	-	TRBV12-3/TRBV12-4	12	-	TGTGCCAGCAGTTCGTCGAGGCGGACGCAGTATTTT	CASSSSRRTQYF
TRBJ2-4	many	TRBV29-1	13	TRBD1	TGCAGCGTTGAAACGGGACAGGGTTCCATTCAGTACTTC	CSVETGQGSIQYF
TRBJ1-2	-	TRBV20-1	19	-	TGCAGTGCTAGAGATGATCGTTGGGTACGGGGGACCCTTAACTATGGCTACACCTTC	CSARDDRWVRGTLNYGYTF
TRBJ1-2	-	TRBV7-9	14	-	TGTGCCAGCGGCACACCGGTAGAGGCCGAGGGCTACACCTTC	CASGTPVEAEGYTF
TRBJ2-7	few	TRBV6-2/TRBV6-3	19	TRBD2	TGTGCCAGCAGTTTTACTTCGAACCGGCTAGCGGGACATCCCTACGAGCAGTACTTC	CASSFTSNRLAGHPYEQYF
TRBJ2-1	-	TRBV13	15	-	TGTGCCAACAGCTTAAGGGGGAGCTCCTACAATGAGCAGTTCTTC	CANSLRGSSYNEQFF
TRBJ1-5	few	TRBV5-1	15	-	TGCGCCAGCAGCTTGGAAGGCAGCGACAATCAGCCCCAGCATTTT	CASSLEGSDNQPQHF
TRBJ2-1	-	TRBV23-1	15	-	TGCGCCAGCAGTCAGCTAGGTATCTCCTACAATGAGCAGTTCTTC	CASSQLGISYNEQFF
TRBJ2-2	-	TRBV10-3	14	-	TGTGCCATCAGTGAGGTTGCTGGAACCGGGGAGCTGTTTTTT	CAISEVAGTGELFF
TRBJ2-1	-	TRBV11-2	15	TRBD2	TGTGCCAGCAGCCGAGCGGGACTAACCTACAATGAGCAGTTCTTC	CASSRAGLTYNEQFF
TRBJ1-4	-	TRBV5-5	17	TRBD1	TGTGCCAGCAGCTTGGACGACAGGGCGTTGGCTAATGAAAAACTGTTTTTT	CASSLDDRALANEKLFF
TRBJ2-1	-	TRBV6-2/TRBV6-3	16	TRBD2	TGTGCCAGCAGTTCGAGATCAAGACTAGCTAGCAATGAGCAGTTCTTC	CASSSRSRLASNEQFF
TRBJ2-1	-	TRBV9	16	-	TGTGCCTGCAGCGAAGGGCCGGAGGGTAGCTACAATGAGCAGTTCTTC	CACSEGPEGSYNEQFF